Listed here are 18 T cell receptor beta chains from one sample, sequenced in a study of response to subunit inactivated influenza vaccine. TCRdb re-analysed the RT-PCR reads in MiXCR, keeping a single row per CDR3 protein. The repertoire holds under 550,000 distinct CDR3 sequences, with approximately 7.8% as singletons. This specimen was PBMCs from blood, taken around 2 years after vaccination. These receptors were taken from a man between 50 and 70 years old who received an inactivated influenza vaccine.

The rearrangement uses TRBV5-6 and TRBJ2-5, with unresolved D. V dropped 1 base and J dropped 4 bases, with 11 bases sitting between them. The length of the CDR3 is 14 residues. The germline CDR1 and CDR2 sequences are SGHDT and YYEEEE. The CDR3 DNA sequence: TGTGCCAGCAGCTTGTACGGGTATGGAGAGACCCAGTACTTC. Protein: CASSLYGYGETQYF.

This clonotype was seen more than once but under ten times. The chain is built from TRBV4-2 and TRBJ1-4, with TRBD1 as a possible D gene (5 bases). Trimming removed 0 bases from V and 7 bases from J, with 12 bases in between. CDR3 size: 15 residues. Germline V gene sequence: CDR1 LGHNA, CDR2 YNFKEQ. The CDR3 loop reads CASSQEYRGSEKLFF. CDR3 in DNA: TGTGCCAGCAGCCAAGAATATAGGGGCAGTGAAAAACTGTTTTTT.

This chain joins TRBV9 and TRBJ1-1; TRBD1 might be the D (5 bases). CDR3 length: 14 amino acids. CDR1 is SGDLS and CDR2 is YYNGEE in the germline V gene. V was shortened by 0 bases and J by 1 base, with 7 bases between the two germline ends. The CDR3 DNA follows: TGTGCCAGCAGCGTAGAAGGGGAGAACACTGAAGCTTTCTTT. It codes for CASSVEGENTEAFF.

The chain couples TRBV25-1 to TRBJ2-3; a weak D match, TRBD2 (5 bases). Per germline, CDR1 MGHDK and CDR2 SYGVNS. CDR3 length: 14 amino acids. Trimming took 3 bases from V and 5 from J, leaving 12 bases between them. The CDR3 sequence is CASSESARGDTQYF. CDR3 nucleotides: TGTGCCAGCAGTGAGTCTGCCCGGGGAGATACGCAGTATTTT.

This clonotype was counted at least ten times. This chain links TRBV12-3 or TRBV12-4 with TRBJ1-2, with 7 bases lining up with TRBD1. With V trimmed by 2 bases and J by 8 bases, 5 bases remained unmatched. The CDR3 totals 13 residues. In nucleotides, the CDR3 is TGTGCCAGCAGTTTAACGACAGGGAGAGGCTACACCTTC. Translated: CASSLTTGRGYTF.

In this sample, this clonotype turned up a few times. The CDR3 bases are TGTGCCAGCGGCCCCGGGGTGCGGGGCCTTCTCGAGACCCAGTACTTC. Translating it yields CASGPGVRGLLETQYF. V and J are TRBV5-6 and TRBJ2-5; weak D call: TRBD2 (6 bases). Germline V gives CDR1 SGHDT, CDR2 YYEEEE. Trimming stripped 7 bases from V and 5 bases from J, with 24 bases between. This CDR3 spans 16 amino acids.

The V call is TRBV7-3, the J call TRBJ2-5; no definite D call. This CDR3 is 13 amino acids long. CDR1 is SGHTA, CDR2 FQGTGA, per germline. V was trimmed by 5 bases and J by 0 bases, leaving 7 bases between them. The CDR3: CASSPSYQETQYF. The CDR3 DNA sequence: TGTGCCAGCAGCCCGTCGTACCAAGAGACCCAGTACTTC. The variable domain in full, with the rest retrieved from reference TRBV7-3 and TRBJ2-5, is GAGVSQTPSNKVTEKGKYVELRCDPISGHTALYWYRQSLGQGPEFLIYFQGTGAADDSGLPNDRFFAVRPEGSVSTLKIQRTERGDSAVYLCASSPSYQETQYFGPGTRLLVL.

This clonotype was picked up a small number of times. Here the CDR3 DNA reads TGTGCCAGCAGTGTCCACAGGGCTCGGGAAAAACTGTTTTTT. Encoded protein: CASSVHRAREKLFF. V and J are TRBV28 and TRBJ1-4; a weak D match, TRBD1 (6 bases). V shed 5 bases and J shed 8 bases, with 15 bases lying between them. The V gene's germline CDR1 is MDHEN and CDR2 SYDVKM. The CDR3 has 14 amino acids.

Points on this clonotype: A much larger clonotype is one base distant, so this may be a read error. The chain couples TRBV5-5 to TRBJ2-7; 8 positions match TRBD1. The CDR3 length is 13 residues. Germline CDR1 reads SGHKS; CDR2 reads YYEKEE (reference sequence). The V gene end was trimmed by 8 bases and the J gene end by 3 bases; junction bases not matched to a gene: 7. The CDR3 DNA reads as TGTGCCAGGAGCCCCAGGGGGCTCTACGAGCAGTACTTC. This gives the protein CARSPRGLYEQYF. The full variable domain, in which reference TRBV5-5 and TRBJ2-7 provide the parts outside the CDR3, is DAGVTQSPTHLIKTRGQQVTLRCSPISGHKSVSWYQQVLGQGPQFIFQYYEKEERGRGNFPDRFSARQFPNYSSELNVNALLLGDSALYLCARSPRGLYEQYFGPGTRLTVT.

The V and J genes are TRBV9 and TRBJ1-2, with TRBD1 matching over 9 bases. Germline trimming cut 0 bases from V and 0 bases from J; bases unmatched to any gene: 12. From germline, CDR1 is SGDLS and CDR2 YYNGEE. This CDR3 is built from 19 residues. DNA of the CDR3: TGTGCCAGCAGCGTAGGGACAGGGGTGCCCCATGGGTCTAACTATGGCTACACCTTC. This codes for CASSVGTGVPHGSNYGYTF.

This clonotype was counted between two and nine times. V gene TRBV7-9 combines with J gene TRBJ1-1; D perhaps matches TRBD1 (5 bases). CDR3 size: 15 residues. Per the germline V gene, CDR1 is SEHNR and CDR2 is FQNEAQ (reference sequence). V was clipped by 1 base and J by 4 bases, with 13 bases between them. The CDR3 coding sequence is TGTGCCAGCAGCTTAGGCTTGGGGGTCGCCACTGAAGCTTTCTTT. Translation: CASSLGLGVATEAFF.

This chain connects TRBV12-2 to TRBJ2-1; the table assigns TRBD1, which was not confirmed against the DNA. TRBV12-2 is listed as a pseudogene. The CDR3 extends over 19 amino acids. CDR3 coding DNA: TGTGCAAGTCGCGACGTACCCAGGGCGAAGGCTATGTGGGGCAATGAGCAGTTCTTC. This encodes CASRDVPRAKAMWGNEQFF.

At least ten counts were recorded for this clonotype. The rearrangement links TRBV29-1 to TRBJ2-3; D is ambiguous. The CDR3 runs to 14 residues. The ends were cut back, 4 bases at V and 1 base at J, with 12 bases in the middle. Germline loops: CDR1 SQVTM, CDR2 ANQGSEA. CDR3 sequence: CSVGPSLGTDTQYF. The CDR3 bases are TGCAGCGTTGGCCCATCCCTCGGCACAGATACGCAGTATTTT.

This chain joins TRBV11-2 and TRBJ2-5, with TRBD2 matching 9 bases. J lost 0 bases, V lost 7 bases, and 6 bases had no gene match. CDR1 is SGHAT and CDR2 is FQNNGV in the germline V gene. There are 15 residues in the CDR3. CDR3 sequence: CASTKVAGDQETQYF. The CDR3 coding sequence is TGTGCCAGCACCAAAGTAGCGGGGGACCAAGAGACCCAGTACTTC.

This clonotype turned up a few times. The genes are TRBV11-3 and TRBJ2-1; 10 bases line up with TRBD2. Trimming cost V 4 bases and J 6 bases; bases outside gene matches: 12. CDR3 length: 17 residues. CDR1 and CDR2 (germline): SGHNT, YENEEA. CDR3 residues: CASSSPFRAGGPNEQFF. DNA of the CDR3: TGTGCCAGCAGCTCCCCGTTTCGAGCGGGAGGGCCCAATGAGCAGTTCTTC.

The chain uses TRBV20-1 and TRBJ2-3, with TRBD1 matching over 7 bases. The CDR3 totals 15 residues. Germline V gene data show CDR1 as DFQATT and CDR2 as SNEGSKA (reference sequence). V shed 5 bases and J 0 bases; nucleotides not matched to a gene: 8. CDR3 nucleotide sequence: TGCAGTGCTTCCCGGACAGGAAGGAGCACAGATACGCAGTATTTT. The encoded protein is CSASRTGRSTDTQYF.

This chain uses TRBV6-1 with TRBJ1-1; 7 positions agree with TRBD1. J gave up 11 bases and V 6 bases, and 12 bases lay outside the gene matches. This CDR3 contains 13 residues. Germline loops: CDR1 MNHNS, CDR2 SASEGT. The CDR3 loop is CASRFRQGPPAFF. CDR3 bases: TGTGCCAGCAGATTTAGACAGGGCCCCCCGGCTTTCTTT.

The chain joins TRBV27 to TRBJ2-3; D is possibly TRBD2 (6 bases). CDR1 is MNHEY, CDR2 SMNVEV, per germline (reference sequence). The CDR3 consists of 14 residues. V lost 6 bases and J 1 base, leaving 11 bases between the germline ends. The DNA for the CDR3 is TGTGCCAGCAGACGGGGGTACGGCACAGATACGCAGTATTTT. Encoded protein: CASRRGYGTDTQYF.